These T cell receptor beta chains were read from a single sample in a study of T-cell reconstitution after alpha-beta-depleted transplantation in children. MiXCR, applied by TCRdb to the PCR reads, yields one record per CDR3 protein. The table has about 300,000 distinct CDR3 sequences, less than 9.5% seen once. The material sequenced was peripheral blood, taken 360 days after TCRalphabeta/CD19-depleted stem cell transplant. Receptors were obtained from a female patient between 2 and 15 years old who had a stem cell transplant for Fanconi anemia, so the T cells may come from the graft donor. Both conserved end residues are part of each CDR3.

TRBV6-2/TRBV6-3	TRBJ2-3	CASSFRPTLGGTQYF
TRBV18	TRBJ1-4	CASSPEGQILLSGEKLFF
TRBV6-5	TRBJ2-5	CASSYRGVGEETQYF
TRBV24-1	TRBJ2-1	CATSDPRTDYNEQFF
TRBV10-3	TRBJ1-1	CAISTTGDTEAFF
TRBV28	TRBJ1-1	CASSLKPGMNTEAFF
TRBV12-3/TRBV12-4	TRBJ2-5	CAISSRQGARGKGETQYF
TRBV12-3/TRBV12-4	TRBJ1-1	CASTFGGEAFF
TRBV20-1	TRBJ2-1	CSASGQGLVRGNEQFF
TRBV7-3	TRBJ2-5	CASSLSNQETQYF
TRBV6-5	TRBJ1-1	CATRRTEGTEAFF
TRBV18	TRBJ2-1	CASSPLTGENEQFF
TRBV24-1	TRBJ2-1	CATSEGGRTGYNEQFF
TRBV23-1	TRBJ2-2	CASRPPNLGRTNTGELFF
TRBV4-1	TRBJ2-2	CASSQDAGGITGELFF
TRBV20-1	TRBJ1-1	CSATNRGWMNTEAFF
TRBV18	TRBJ2-5	CASSLKVRGGQETQYF
TRBV5-1	TRBJ2-1	CASSSLMGLSDNEQFF
TRBV27	TRBJ2-2	CASSYRLQGTGELFF
TRBV7-9	TRBJ2-7	CASIKTGGPYEQYF
TRBV2	TRBJ1-2	CASSEALGQAYYGYTF
TRBV18	TRBJ2-5	CASSPWGVQETQYF